The entry below gives a single T cell receptor (beta chain) sequence along with its context. The antigen remains undetermined. V was pared by 7 bases and J by 2 bases, with 6 bases of the junction left unmatched. This CDR3 comprises 14 residues. Germline V gene data show CDR1 as SGHDT and CDR2 as YYEEEE. This record belongs to a study of T cell repertoires in cytomegalovirus infection. Each CDR3 protein gets one entry after TCRdb re-called the reads with MiXCR. The data contain just over 450,000 distinct CDR3 sequences, 42% of them singletons. The chain joins TRBV5-6 to TRBJ1-5, with 7 bases matching TRBD1. The specimen was cultured PBMCs, collected from culture after CMV antigen stimulation. This TCR was recovered from a human donor in good health (CMV status not recorded). Some clones in this sample may be carry-over from other donors' samples. CDR3 sequence: CASGHRGRNQPQHF. The CDR3 DNA reads TGTGCCAGCGGACACAGGGGTCGCAATCAGCCCCAGCATTTT. The full variable domain, in which reference TRBV5-6 and TRBJ1-5 provide the parts outside the CDR3, is DAGVTQSPTHLIKTRGQQVTLRCSPKSGHDTVSWYQQALGQGPQFIFQYYEEEERQRGNFPDRFSGHQFPNYSSELNVNALLLGDSALYLCASGHRGRNQPQHFGDGTRLSIL.